The entry below gives a single T cell receptor (beta chain) sequence along with its context. Its antigen is as yet unknown. The sample is drawn from a study of CXCR3-negative and CXCR3-positive naive CD8 T cells. Whole-study findings and limits: Memory cells diverged, while naive CXCR3-positive and CXCR3-negative cells had similar TRBV-TRBJ usage. In CXCR3-positive naive cells, the TRB CDR3s were more hydrophobic than in CXCR3-negative naive cells.

Via 5' RACE with UMI labels, TRB cDNA libraries were prepared. TCRdb reprocessed the 5' RACE reads, keeping one entry per CDR3 protein, no DNA. The sample holds roughly 86,000 distinct CDR3 sequences. CD45RO-CCR7+CD27+CD95- marked naive CD8+ T cells. Germline assignment: CDR1 SGHRS and CDR2 YFSETQ. The CDR3 length is 16 residues. This receptor was taken from a human donor in good health. Some clones in this sample may be carry-over from other donors' samples. This rearrangement joins TRBV5-1 to TRBJ2-7; TCRdb returns TRBD1, unconfirmable since there is no DNA. The material sequenced was naive CXCR3- CD8+ T cells from blood. Specified subset: CD45RO-CCR7+CD27+CD95- naive CD8+ T cells lacking CXCR3 (TNR3-). The CDR3 sequence: CASSLDLQGPSYEQYF.